A selection of T cell receptor beta chains follows, all from one sample in a study of blood T cells in healthy people across ages. MiXCR, applied by TCRdb to the 5' RACE reads, yields one record per CDR3 protein. The data contain about 970,000 distinct CDR3 sequences, about 51% of them seen just once; the ten biggest clones take up 20% to 25%. Specimen: blood. Every receptor here comes from an older woman in good health. Both conserved end residues are part of each CDR3. The D gene is left open where the match is weak. The listing skips clone size in some rows; elsewhere it reads once, few, many or a size class.

CDR3 DNA,CDR3 protein,D gene,V gene,clone size,J gene
TGTGCCAGCAGTTACTCCCCGGGAGGGAGCTCCTACGAGCAGTACTTC,CASSYSPGGSSYEQYF,TRBD2,TRBV6-2/TRBV6-3,once,TRBJ2-7
TGTGCCAGCAGAGAGTTGACGTCGCGGAGGCAGTTCTTC,CASRELTSRRQFF,.,TRBV27,few,TRBJ2-1
TGCAGTGCTAGAGATGCTAAGGACTCCCTCTACGAGCAGTACTTC,CSARDAKDSLYEQYF,.,TRBV20-1,few,TRBJ2-7
TGCGCCAGCAGCTTGAGTAGCGGGAGCTCCTACAATGAGCAGTACTTC,CASSLSSGSSYNEQYF,TRBD2,TRBV5-1,few,TRBJ2-7
TGCAGTGCTAGAACCGGGACAGGGGGGTCCTACGAGCAGTACTTC,CSARTGTGGSYEQYF,TRBD1,TRBV20-1,few,TRBJ2-7
TGCGCCAGCAGCCCCACTAGCGGGATTGTGAATGAGCAGTTCTTC,CASSPTSGIVNEQFF,TRBD2,TRBV5-1,.,TRBJ2-1
TGCAGTGCTAGGCCTAGCTTTACACAAGAGACCCAGTACTTC,CSARPSFTQETQYF,.,TRBV20-1,.,TRBJ2-5
TGCGCCAGCAGCCAAGTTGTGGAAGAGACCCAGTACTTC,CASSQVVEETQYF,.,TRBV4-3,many,TRBJ2-5
TGTGCCAGCAGCCAATTAGGCGGGAATTACGAGCAGTACTTC,CASSQLGGNYEQYF,.,TRBV16,.,TRBJ2-7
TGTGCCCGAGAGGGAGACAGGGATCCAAATGAGCAGTTCTTC,CAREGDRDPNEQFF,TRBD1,TRBV28,.,TRBJ2-1
TGTGCCAGTGGGGACTCCTTCCAAGAGACCCAGTACTTC,CASGDSFQETQYF,.,TRBV15,few,TRBJ2-5
TGCAGTGCCCGGGGGGAGGCGAACCAAGAGACCCAGTACTTC,CSARGEANQETQYF,TRBD2,TRBV20-1,.,TRBJ2-5
TGCAGTGCTAGAGTCGGGAGGGCCATCAATGAGCAGTTCTTC,CSARVGRAINEQFF,TRBD2,TRBV20-1,few,TRBJ2-1
TGTGCCAGCAGTGGACGGAACTCCTACGAGCAGTACTTC,CASSGRNSYEQYF,.,TRBV6-6,few,TRBJ2-7
TGCAGTGCTAGAGATCTAGGGCGGGGAGCGGGAGATTTAGGGGCCTCAGTAGCCTACGAGCAGTACTTC,CSARDLGRGAGDLGASVAYEQYF,TRBD2,TRBV20-1,.,TRBJ2-7
TGTGCCAGCTCACCGTTAGGCGAAACTGAAGCTTTCTTT,CASSPLGETEAFF,.,TRBV18,.,TRBJ1-1
TGTGCCAGCAGCTCCTTGCGGACAGGGGGCATCGGTAATTCACCCCTCCACTTT,CASSSLRTGGIGNSPLHF,TRBD1,TRBV7-2,many,TRBJ1-6
TGTGCCAGCAGCCAGACGGCCGGAAGGGGGTCAGATACGCAGTATTTT,CASSQTAGRGSDTQYF,.,TRBV4-2,.,TRBJ2-3
TGTGCCAGCAGTGGAACATGGACTAGCGGGAAATGGTACAATGAGCAGTTCTTC,CASSGTWTSGKWYNEQFF,TRBD2,TRBV2,.,TRBJ2-1
TGCGCCAGCAGCTATAGAACAGGAACCGCTCAGCCCCAGCATTTT,CASSYRTGTAQPQHF,.,TRBV5-1,.,TRBJ1-5
TGCAGTGCTAGCGCTAGCGGGAGCTACGAGCAGTACTTC,CSASASGSYEQYF,TRBD2,TRBV20-1,.,TRBJ2-7
TGTGCCAGCAGCTTAGATTCCGCGGACACTGAAGCTTTCTTT,CASSLDSADTEAFF,.,TRBV7-9,.,TRBJ1-1
TGTGCCAGCAGCCGTTCAGAGACGGGGAAAACATCCTACGAGCAGTACTTC,CASSRSETGKTSYEQYF,.,TRBV4-2,.,TRBJ2-7
TGTGCCAGCAGTTACGCGGGACAGGGGGGTGAGCAGTTCTTC,CASSYAGQGGEQFF,TRBD1,TRBV6-6,.,TRBJ2-1